This T cell receptor beta chain stems from a study of preoperative IRX-2 immunotherapy in early breast cancer. V lost 2 bases and J 1 base, leaving 9 bases between the germline ends. CDR3 length equals 15 residues. The germline gives CDR1 LNHNV, CDR2 YYDKDF (reference sequence). The protocol was immunoSEQ multiplex PCR, while the TCRdb copy is restricted to in-frame clones and leaves out a portion. The sample contains roughly 30,000 clones, approximately 80% of which appear only once. The treatment was: preoperative locoregional IRX-2 cytokine immunotherapy. Samples came from a phase Ib trial of preoperative locoregional IRX-2 cytokine immunotherapy.

This material was obtained from a patient treated with IRX-2 immunotherapy. The chain has TRBV15 and TRBJ2-1; D might be TRBD1 (5 bases). The receptor was derived from a human donor with breast cancer. The CDR3 here is CATSRQAGSYNEQFF. The CDR3, as DNA: TGTGCCACCAGCAGACAGGCAGGGTCCTACAATGAGCAGTTCTTC.